The rows below give T cell receptor beta chains drawn from one sample of a study of shared clonotypes between healthy human individuals. Clones were read by immunoSEQ multiplex PCR, and TCRdb kept only the in-frame ones, dropping some. The table lists some 2,000,000 clones, approximately 96% of them singletons. Specimen: naive CD4+ T cells sorted from blood. The receptors derive from a man in his late teens or twenties in good health. CDR3s include the opening cysteine and the closing phenylalanine or tryptophan. The D gene is left open where the match is weak. The listing skips clone size in some rows; elsewhere it reads once, few, many or a size class.

j_call,v_call,d_call,clone_size,cdr3_nt,cdr3_aa
TRBJ2-5,TRBV29-1,TRBD1,NA,TGCAGCGCCCAAGACAGGGGCCTCGTGTACTTC,CSAQDRGLVYF
TRBJ1-2,TRBV28,NA,NA,TGTGCCAGCAGTTTTGGTTGGGATGGCTACACCTTC,CASSFGWDGYTF
TRBJ1-5,TRBV19,NA,once,TGTGCCAGTAGTAAGGCGGTCAATCAGCCCCAGCATTTT,CASSKAVNQPQHF
TRBJ1-3,TRBV11-2,NA,NA,TGTGCCAGCAGCCTATCAGACAGCTCTGGAAACACCATATATTTT,CASSLSDSSGNTIYF
TRBJ1-2,TRBV27,TRBD1,NA,TGTGCCAGCAGTTCCCTACTGACAGGGGTCTATGGCTACACCTTC,CASSSLLTGVYGYTF
TRBJ1-1,TRBV9,NA,NA,TGTGCCAGCAGCCCTCAGGGTGGGGCAAACACTGAAGCTTTCTTT,CASSPQGGANTEAFF
TRBJ2-5,TRBV14,TRBD2,NA,TGTGCCAGCAGCCACGGGGGGGAGACCCAGTACTTC,CASSHGGETQYF
TRBJ2-7,TRBV5-8,NA,NA,TGTGCCAGCAGCTTGTCGTATAACTACGAGCAGTACTTC,CASSLSYNYEQYF
TRBJ1-2,TRBV9,TRBD1,NA,TGTGCCAGCAGCCATACCGGGACAGAGTATGGCTACACCTTC,CASSHTGTEYGYTF
TRBJ2-7,TRBV5-1,NA,NA,TGCGCCAGCAGCTTGGGAGGGACGGCATCCTACGAGCAGTACTTC,CASSLGGTASYEQYF
TRBJ2-3,TRBV5-1,NA,NA,TGCGCCAGCAGCTTGGGTAGGGACTGGGGGCGTAATACGCAGTATTTT,CASSLGRDWGRNTQYF
TRBJ2-7,TRBV6-5,TRBD1,NA,TGTGCCAGCAGTTACCAGGGACAGGGTTACGAGCAGTACTTC,CASSYQGQGYEQYF
TRBJ1-4,TRBV2,NA,NA,TGTGCCAGCAATGCCGGATATGAAAAACTGTTTTTT,CASNAGYEKLFF
TRBJ2-5,TRBV2,NA,NA,TGTGCCAGCAGTGACCTTTGGACCCAGTACTTC,CASSDLWTQYF
TRBJ2-5,TRBV18,TRBD2,NA,TGTGCCAGCTCACCACCGGGACTAGCGGGAGGCAGTTTTCAGTACTTC,CASSPPGLAGGSFQYF